Listed below are T cell receptor beta chains from one sample, sequenced in a study of T cell changes during pregnancy in multiple sclerosis. Produced via immunoSEQ multiplex PCR; TCRdb's table is partial and in-frame only. The table records 85,000 to 120,000 clones, 91% of them present only once. The specimen was peripheral blood, collected before pregnancy. Receptors originate from a female donor with multiple sclerosis, enrolled in a pregnancy study. CDR3s include the opening cysteine and the closing phenylalanine or tryptophan. D genes are given only for firm matches. Clone size is stated in some rows and not others, as once, few, many or a class when expanded.

>TRBV19|TRBD1|NA|TRBJ1-2
TGTGCCAGTAGCCCCGGACAGGGGATCGGCTATGGCTACACCTTC
CASSPGQGIGYGYTF
>TRBV7-3|TRBD1|NA|TRBJ2-7
TGTGCCAGCAGTTTGGACAGGGTGGTTGACGAGCAGTACTTC
CASSLDRVVDEQYF
>TRBV28|TRBD1|once|TRBJ2-7
TGTGCCAGCAGGATCTCAGGGACAGACCTTACGAAGCAGTACTTC
CASRISGTDLTKQYF
>TRBV11-2|NA|NA|TRBJ1-2
TGTGCCAGCAGCTCCCCAGGTGGCCCTTGGGGCAACTATGGCTACACCTTC
CASSSPGGPWGNYGYTF
>TRBV9|TRBD1|NA|TRBJ2-3
TGTGCCAGCAGCCGGCAAGGACAGGCACCAATCTTAGATACGCAGTATTTT
CASSRQGQAPILDTQYF
>TRBV6-4|TRBD1|NA|TRBJ1-6
TGTGCCAGCAGTCCCTCGTGGGACAGTAATTCACCCCTCCACTTT
CASSPSWDSNSPLHF
>TRBV2|NA|NA|TRBJ2-7
TGTGCCAGCAGACAGGATCCCTCGCTCGAGCAGTACTTC
CASRQDPSLEQYF
>TRBV19|NA|NA|TRBJ1-5
TGTGCCAGTAGTGGACAACTGATACCGTATCAGCCCCAGCATTTT
CASSGQLIPYQPQHF
>TRBV4-2|TRBD2|NA|TRBJ2-1
TGTGCCAGCAGCCAAAGGGGGACTAGCGGGCGCAATGAGCAGTTCTTC
CASSQRGTSGRNEQFF
>TRBV5-1|NA|NA|TRBJ1-5
TGCGCCAGCAGCTTCCCTTGGGGGGAGGAGGATCAGCCCCAGCATTTT
CASSFPWGEEDQPQHF
>TRBV21-1|NA|NA|TRBJ2-7
TGTGCCAGCAGCACGACCCCACTTACAGGGTCCTACGAGCAGTACTTC
CASSTTPLTGSYEQYF
>TRBV12-5|NA|NA|TRBJ2-1
TGTGCTAGTGGTCCACTACTTGCGAATGAGCAGTTCTTC
CASGPLLANEQFF
>TRBV5-5|TRBD1|NA|TRBJ1-3
TGTGCCAGCAGCACGGGGACAGGGACTCATGGAAACACCATATATTTT
CASSTGTGTHGNTIYF
>TRBV5-1|TRBD1|NA|TRBJ1-2
TGCGCCAGCAGCGTAACACCGGGACAGGGGGCTGTAGAAGGCTACACCTTC
CASSVTPGQGAVEGYTF
>TRBV13|NA|NA|TRBJ2-1
TGTGCCAGCAGCTTAGGGGGGAGAAAAAACAATGAGCAGTTCTTC
CASSLGGRKNNEQFF
>TRBV5-6|NA|NA|TRBJ2-3
TGTGCCAGCAGCCCAACTAGCACAGATACGCAGTATTTT
CASSPTSTDTQYF
>TRBV10-3|NA|NA|TRBJ1-3
TGTGCCACCGGCGGGGGCGAAAAGGAAAACACCATATATTTT
CATGGGEKENTIYF